The next 25 T cell receptor beta chains were all read from a single sample in a study of blood T cell repertoires in COVID-19. Here immunoSEQ multiplex PCR was the method, and the copy in TCRdb shows in-frame clones only, minus some. The repertoire holds 330,000 or so clones, with roughly 90% as singletons. Input material: PBMCs or T cells enriched from blood (not recorded which). These receptors all come from a woman aged 25 to 39 who had recovered from COVID-19.

The rearrangement joins TRBV4-2 to TRBJ2-3; TRBD1 agrees at 8 bases. With V trimmed by 0 bases and J by 2 bases, 4 bases remained unmatched. Germline-derived CDR1 and CDR2 are LGHNA and YNFKEQ. The CDR3 runs 16 residues. The CDR3 is CASSQERDRYTDTQYF. For the CDR3, the DNA is TGTGCCAGCAGCCAAGAAAGGGACAGGTACACAGATACGCAGTATTTT.

V usage is TRBV4-3 and J usage is TRBJ2-4; 7 nucleotides align to TRBD1. CDR1 is LGHNA, CDR2 YSLEER, per germline. The CDR3 extends over 17 amino acids. Losses at the gene ends were 2 bases for V and 2 bases for J; bases not matched to a gene: 9. CDR3 region: CASSQTQTGITKNIQYF. Written as DNA, the CDR3 is TGCGCCAGCAGCCAAACGCAGACAGGGATAACCAAAAACATTCAGTACTTC.

V is TRBV28 and J is TRBJ1-5; 9 positions match TRBD1. The germline CDR1 and CDR2 sequences are MDHEN and SYDVKM. The junction had 10 bases not matched to a gene; V was cut back by 6 bases and J by 7 bases. The CDR3 is made up of 15 amino acids. CDR3 in amino acids: CASSPQGAFGQPQHF. The CDR3 DNA reads as TGTGCCAGCAGCCCACAGGGGGCCTTCGGACAGCCCCAGCATTTT. Combining the CDR3 with reference TRBV28 and TRBJ1-5 gives the whole variable domain DVKVTQSSRYLVKRTGEKVFLECVQDMDHENMFWYRQDPGLGLRLIYFSYDVKMKEKGDIPEGYSVSREKKERFSLILESASTNQTSMYLCASSPQGAFGQPQHFGDGTRLSIL.

The gene calls are TRBV4-1 and TRBJ2-3; D is ambiguous. The CDR3 covers 14 residues. V lost 3 bases to trimming and J lost 4 bases, with 11 bases between them. Germline V gene sequence: CDR1 MGHRA, CDR2 YSYEKL. CDR3 in DNA: TGCGCCAGCAGCCAGCCCAGCAGCGCAGATACGCAGTATTTT. Residues: CASSQPSSADTQYF.

The V and J genes are TRBV7-2 and TRBJ1-1; 7 bases agree with TRBD1. The CDR3 has 14 residues. Germline lookup yields CDR1 SGHTA and CDR2 FQGNSA. V shed 5 bases, J shed 4 bases, and the junction held 7 bases outside the gene matches. The CDR3, as DNA: TGTGCCAGCAGCGTGAACAGGGGTGGCACTGAAGCTTTCTTT. This codes for CASSVNRGGTEAFF.

The chain employs TRBV6-5 and TRBJ1-4; possibly TRBD1 for D (6 bases). CDR3 size: 13 residues. Germline loops: CDR1 MNHEY, CDR2 SVGAGI. Trimming removed 2 bases at V and 8 bases at J, with 9 bases between. CDR3 nucleotide sequence: TGTGCCAGCAGTTACACGGGACACGAAAAACTGTTTTTT. It translates to CASSYTGHEKLFF.

This clone was seen a single time. V gene TRBV7-2 combines with J gene TRBJ1-3; D remains unclear. The germline CDR1 and CDR2 sequences are SGHTA and FQGNSA. This CDR3 contains 15 residues. Trimming removed 4 bases at V and 0 bases at J, with 10 bases between. CDR3 in DNA: TGTGCCAGCAGCTCCGGACTGTCCTCTGGAAACACCATATATTTT. Its protein product is CASSSGLSSGNTIYF.

This chain links TRBV28 with TRBJ1-3; 9 positions match TRBD1. Germline values: CDR1 MDHEN, CDR2 SYDVKM. This CDR3 spans 15 amino acids. V dropped 5 bases and J dropped 0; count of bases not matched to a gene: 2. This CDR3 is CASSLTGGSGNTIYF. The CDR3 DNA sequence: TGTGCCAGCAGTCTGACAGGGGGCTCTGGAAACACCATATATTTT. The whole variable domain, remainder taken from reference TRBV28 and TRBJ1-3, is DVKVTQSSRYLVKRTGEKVFLECVQDMDHENMFWYRQDPGLGLRLIYFSYDVKMKEKGDIPEGYSVSREKKERFSLILESASTNQTSMYLCASSLTGGSGNTIYFGEGSWLTVV.

V is TRBV28 and J is TRBJ1-1, with 7 bases identical to TRBD1. From germline, CDR1 is MDHEN and CDR2 SYDVKM. This CDR3 comprises 15 residues. J gave up 0 bases and V 6 bases, and 7 bases lay outside the gene matches. For the CDR3, the DNA is TGTGCCAGCAGCTCCGGGACAGCTATGAACACTGAAGCTTTCTTT. It is translated as CASSSGTAMNTEAFF. Drawing the rest from reference TRBV28 and TRBJ1-1, the complete variable domain is DVKVTQSSRYLVKRTGEKVFLECVQDMDHENMFWYRQDPGLGLRLIYFSYDVKMKEKGDIPEGYSVSREKKERFSLILESASTNQTSMYLCASSSGTAMNTEAFFGQGTRLTVV.

The CDR3 sequence: CASSLRATGELFF. CDR3 sequence (DNA): TGTGCCAGCAGTTTGAGGGCCACCGGGGAGCTGTTTTTT. J is TRBJ2-2 and V is TRBV6-5, with TRBD2 as a possible D gene (5 bases). The CDR3 consists of 13 residues. Germline V gene data show CDR1 as MNHEY and CDR2 as SVGAGI. V was cut by 4 bases and J by 4 bases, with 7 bases left in between.

This rearrangement joins TRBV12-3 or TRBV12-4 to TRBJ2-7; D not resolved. The CDR3 extends over 11 amino acids. Trimming stripped 6 bases from V and 4 bases from J, with 7 bases between. The CDR3 DNA reads TGTGCCAGCAGCTTTACTTACGAGCAGTACTTC. Protein product: CASSFTYEQYF.

The chain employs TRBV7-9 and TRBJ2-1; possible D gene TRBD1, 6 bases. CDR3 length: 15 residues. The germline gives CDR1 SEHNR, CDR2 FQNEAQ (reference sequence). V was cut by 1 base and J by 0 bases, with 7 bases left in between. This chain's CDR3 is CASSLVGGSYNEQFF. The CDR3 DNA follows: TGTGCCAGCAGCTTAGTAGGGGGCTCCTACAATGAGCAGTTCTTC.

The CDR3 DNA is TGTGCCAGCGGATACGCGGTGAACACCGGGGAGCTGTTTTTT. This codes for CASGYAVNTGELFF. This chain connects TRBV6-5 to TRBJ2-2, with unresolved D. CDR3 length equals 14 residues. Germline-derived CDR1 and CDR2 are MNHEY and SVGAGI. The V end was cut by 8 bases, the J end by 1 base, with 11 bases between.

The rearrangement links TRBV28 to TRBJ1-1, with TRBD1 matching 7 bases. The CDR3 is 14 amino acids. J gave up 2 bases and V 6 bases, and 6 bases lay outside the gene matches. Germline V lookup: CDR1 MDHEN, CDR2 SYDVKM. The CDR3 DNA reads as TGTGCCAGCAGCCAAGGGGGCTCCAACACTGAAGCTTTCTTT. Amino acid sequence: CASSQGGSNTEAFF.

The rearrangement links TRBV4-2 to TRBJ1-1; TRBD1 agrees at 9 bases. In germline, CDR1 is LGHNA, CDR2 YNFKEQ. The length of the CDR3 is 17 residues. V dropped 1 base and J dropped 1; count of bases not matched to a gene: 7. The CDR3 sequence is CASSQADRGYKNTEAFF. CDR3 in DNA: TGTGCCAGCAGCCAAGCGGACAGGGGCTATAAGAACACTGAAGCTTTCTTT.

In DNA, the CDR3 is TGTGCCAGCAGTTACTACTCTGGAAACACCATATATTTT. Encoded protein: CASSYYSGNTIYF. This chain uses TRBV7-2 with TRBJ1-3, with D hard to call. V lost 6 bases and J 0 bases, leaving 6 bases between the germline ends. This CDR3 is built from 13 residues. Germline V gene lookup returns CDR1 SGHTA and CDR2 FQGNSA.

V and J are TRBV6-5 and TRBJ2-1, with D maybe TRBD1 (5 bases). From germline, CDR1 is MNHEY and CDR2 SVGAGI. Trimming took off 7 bases at V and 3 bases at J, with 13 bases between the two ends. The CDR3 runs to 14 residues. This CDR3 is CASTLNRGYNEQFF. DNA for the CDR3: TGTGCCAGCACCTTGAATAGGGGCTACAATGAGCAGTTCTTC.

This chain's CDR3 is CASLSGTGYSPLHF. The CDR3 nucleotides are TGTGCCAGCCTCAGCGGGACAGGATATTCACCCCTCCACTTT. The chain joins TRBV28 to TRBJ1-6, with TRBD1 identical over 8 bases. The CDR3 sequence is 14 residues long. Per germline, CDR1 MDHEN and CDR2 SYDVKM. V shed 8 bases and J 8 bases; nucleotides not matched to a gene: 8.

J is TRBJ2-2 and V is TRBV3-1 (or the pseudogene TRBV3-2); D not resolved. Germline V lookup: CDR1 LGHDT, CDR2 YNNKEL (reference sequence). This CDR3 spans 14 amino acids. V lost 1 base and J lost 5, with 8 bases in between. CDR3: CASSQALATGELFF. CDR3 DNA: TGTGCCAGCAGCCAAGCATTGGCAACCGGGGAGCTGTTTTTT.

This clone was found once. J is TRBJ1-6 and V is TRBV19; TRBD1 matches 9 bases. Germline V gene lookup returns CDR1 LNHDA and CDR2 SQIVND (reference sequence). The trim removed 0 bases at V and 9 bases at J, leaving 15 bases unmatched. The CDR3 totals 19 residues. CDR3 sequence: CASSIDRPQTGTGSSPLHF. The CDR3 DNA follows: TGTGCCAGTAGTATAGATCGGCCCCAGACCGGGACAGGGAGTTCACCCCTCCACTTT.

The CDR3 sequence: CASSPGRTGAIHGYTF. The CDR3 DNA follows: TGCGCCAGCAGCCCCGGACGGACAGGGGCGATTCATGGCTACACCTTC. The chain couples TRBV5-1 to TRBJ1-2; 9 bases fit TRBD1. Germline CDR1 and CDR2: SGHRS and YFSETQ. The V and J ends lost 4 bases and 6 bases, in that order; junction bases with no gene match: 13. The CDR3 covers 16 residues.

The chain has TRBV2 and TRBJ1-3; D perhaps matches TRBD1 (5 bases). The germline V and J ends were trimmed by 6 bases and 1 base, with 7 bases remaining between them. CDR1 and CDR2 (germline): SNHLY, FYNNEI. The CDR3 spans 13 residues. CDR3 nucleotide sequence: TGTGCCAGCAGGACAGCTTCTGGAAACACCATATATTTT. This translates into CASRTASGNTIYF.

This chain connects TRBV7-9 to TRBJ2-2; 9 bases match TRBD2. The CDR3 spans 17 residues. V lost 5 bases and J lost 4; bases outside the gene matches: 11. Germline CDR1 reads SEHNR; CDR2 reads FQNEAQ (reference sequence). The CDR3 coding sequence is TGTGCCAGCAGCCGCCAGGTTCTAGCGGGACTCACCGGGGAGCTGTTTTTT. This encodes CASSRQVLAGLTGELFF.

The V and J genes are TRBV7-2 and TRBJ2-7, with D hard to call. Germline loops: CDR1 SGHTA, CDR2 FQGNSA. This CDR3 spans 15 amino acids. V was clipped by 1 base and J by 2 bases, with 12 bases between them. As DNA, the CDR3 is TGTGCCAGCAGCTTAGGGCCGACATTTACCTACGAGCAGTACTTC. It is translated as CASSLGPTFTYEQYF.

The rearrangement uses TRBV4-1 and TRBJ2-5; D remains unclear. Germline V lookup: CDR1 MGHRA, CDR2 YSYEKL. The V gene lost 0 bases and the J gene lost 2 bases, with 10 bases spanning the gap. The CDR3 is 15 amino acids. The CDR3 DNA follows: TGCGCCAGCAGCCAAGATCTGGCCTTTCAAGAGACCCAGTACTTC. Its protein is CASSQDLAFQETQYF.